These 30 T cell receptor beta chains were sequenced from one sample in a study of T cells after posttransplantation cyclophosphamide. Cyclophosphamide on days +3 and +4 followed busulfan-fludarabine conditioning and a marrow graft. Clones were read by immunoSEQ multiplex PCR, and TCRdb kept only the in-frame ones, dropping some. Of just under 20,000 clones in the sample, 75% to 90% are singletons; the top ten hold 7.3%. The material sequenced was PBMCs, taken after allogeneic stem cell transplant with posttransplant cyclophosphamide. These receptors were collected from a female patient in her forties or fifties who received an allogeneic stem cell transplant from a related donor, was CMV-positive, and had no GVHD. Some of the T cells might come from the graft donor.

The CDR3 DNA is TGCAGCGCCTTCTTAGGGGTACCTAACTATGGCTACACCTTC. Translation gives CSAFLGVPNYGYTF. This chain uses TRBV29-1 with TRBJ1-2; D might be TRBD1 (5 bases). V was shortened by 7 bases and J by 0 bases, with 15 bases between the two germline ends. Looked up from germline, CDR1 is SQVTM and CDR2 is ANQGSEA. The CDR3 spans 14 residues.

This sequence joins TRBV15 and TRBJ2-7; TRBD2 is a possible D gene (6 bases). There are 15 residues in the CDR3. CDR1 is LNHNV, CDR2 YYDKDF, per germline (reference sequence). V was pared by 1 base and J by 1 base, with 11 bases between. CDR3 region: CATSRGRGGSYEQYF. CDR3 nucleotides: TGTGCCACCAGCAGAGGGCGGGGAGGATCCTACGAGCAGTACTTC.

This chain uses TRBV4-2 with TRBJ2-7; perhaps TRBD1 as D (6 bases). CDR1 is LGHNA and CDR2 is YNFKEQ in the germline V gene. The CDR3 covers 16 residues. The V gene lost 5 bases and the J gene lost 4 bases, with 21 bases spanning the gap. CDR3 DNA: TGTGCCAGCAGCGGGCAGGGGCTCTCCCACCTTTACGAGCAGTACTTC. This sequence encodes CASSGQGLSHLYEQYF.

The chain links TRBV4-3 to TRBJ2-3; TRBD1 might be the D (6 bases). Germline V gene data show CDR1 as LGHNA and CDR2 as YSLEER. V was trimmed by 4 bases and J by 11 bases, leaving 16 bases between them. This CDR3 is 13 amino acids long. CDR3: CASSPPDRIVQYF. The CDR3 DNA sequence: TGCGCCAGCAGCCCCCCTGACAGGATAGTGCAGTATTTT.

V and J are TRBV7-2 and TRBJ2-2; D perhaps matches TRBD1 (5 bases). The V and J ends lost 4 bases and 4 bases respectively, with 10 bases between them. This CDR3 contains 14 residues. Germline V gene data show CDR1 as SGHTA and CDR2 as FQGNSA. CDR3 sequence reads: CASSYQGSTGELFF. The CDR3 nucleotides are TGTGCCAGCAGCTACCAGGGATCCACCGGGGAGCTGTTTTTT.

The gene calls are TRBV30 and TRBJ2-7; D is uncertain. V shed 2 bases and J shed 3 bases, with 14 bases lying between them. The CDR3 runs to 14 residues. Germline V gene data show CDR1 as GTSNPN and CDR2 as SVGIG (reference sequence). Written as DNA, the CDR3 is TGTGCCTGGAGTTTTGACATAGGATACTACGAGCAGTACTTC. Protein sequence: CAWSFDIGYYEQYF.

This rearrangement joins TRBV5-1 to TRBJ1-1; no firm D call. V lost 2 bases and J lost 1, with 12 bases in between. The CDR3 has 15 residues. Germline V gene sequence: CDR1 SGHRS, CDR2 YFSETQ. CDR3: CASSLGGARNTEAFF. CDR3 sequence (DNA): TGCGCCAGCAGCTTAGGAGGTGCTCGGAACACTGAAGCTTTCTTT. Drawing the rest from reference TRBV5-1 and TRBJ1-1, the complete variable domain is KAGVTQTPRYLIKTRGQQVTLSCSPISGHRSVSWYQQTPGQGLQFLFEYFSETQRNKGNFPGRFSGRQFSNSRSEMNVSTLELGDSALYLCASSLGGARNTEAFFGQGTRLTVV.

Comments on this clone: The junction departs from germline at one end; a sequencing error may be responsible. The chain combines TRBV28 with TRBJ2-7, with 7 bases that match TRBD1. The CDR3 runs 14 residues. Germline V gene data show CDR1 as MDHEN and CDR2 as SYDVKM. CDR3 nucleotides: TGTGCCAGCAGCTACGACAGGGTAGTGAACGAGCAGCACTTC. Translation gives CASSYDRVVNEQHF.

The J gene is TRBJ1-1, the V gene TRBV7-9; D uncertain. This CDR3 is built from 14 residues. Germline lookup yields CDR1 SEHNR and CDR2 FQNEAQ (reference sequence). The V gene lost 0 bases and the J gene lost 3 bases, with 8 bases spanning the gap. CDR3 residues: CASSLASSDTEAFF. The CDR3 DNA is TGTGCCAGCAGCTTAGCGAGTTCGGACACTGAAGCTTTCTTT.

The CDR3 is CASSETDRGDQPQHF. CDR3 nucleotide sequence: TGTGCCAGCAGCGAAACCGACAGGGGCGATCAGCCCCAGCATTTT. The rearrangement joins TRBV7-9 to TRBJ1-5; TRBD1 aligns across 8 bases. J gave up 5 bases and V 5 bases, and 8 bases lay outside the gene matches. The CDR3 spans 15 residues. Germline V CDR1 and CDR2: SEHNR, FQNEAQ (reference sequence).

This clone appeared a few times. The V call is TRBV27, the J call TRBJ1-2; D might be TRBD1 (5 bases). The ends were cut back, 2 bases at V and 2 bases at J, with 12 bases in the middle. The CDR3 sequence is 15 residues long. Germline loops: CDR1 MNHEY, CDR2 SMNVEV (reference sequence). CDR3 bases: TGTGCCAGCAGTTTAGTAGGGGAACTAAACTATGGCTACACCTTC. The encoded protein is CASSLVGELNYGYTF.

The chain employs TRBV14 and TRBJ1-1; TRBD1 matches at 9 bases. The germline V gene encodes CDR1 SGHDN and CDR2 FVKESK. This CDR3 is built from 15 residues. Trimming cost V 4 bases and J 1 base; bases outside gene matches: 4. The CDR3: CASSPSDRGNTEAFF. The CDR3 nucleotides are TGTGCCAGCAGCCCATCGGACAGGGGGAACACTGAAGCTTTCTTT.

The chain uses TRBV2 and TRBJ2-5; D may be TRBD1 (5 bases). Trimming removed 6 bases from V and 5 bases from J, with 13 bases in between. The CDR3 sequence is 13 residues long. Germline V gene sequence: CDR1 SNHLY, CDR2 FYNNEI. The CDR3 here is CASRAGRLETQYF. For the CDR3, the DNA is TGTGCCAGCAGGGCAGGGCGGCTGGAGACCCAGTACTTC.

In this sample, this clone turned up a few times. The chain has TRBV6-1 and TRBJ2-7; 10 bases are shared with TRBD2. This CDR3 region has 17 residues. The germline gives CDR1 MNHNS, CDR2 SASEGT. The junction had 9 bases not matched to a gene; V was cut back by 2 bases and J by 2 bases. The CDR3 loop is CASSETQTSGVTYEQYF. The CDR3 region has the DNA TGTGCCAGCAGTGAAACCCAAACTAGCGGGGTTACCTACGAGCAGTACTTC.

This chain joins TRBV2 and TRBJ2-5; 9 positions match TRBD1. V was clipped by 8 bases and J by 2 bases; unmatched bases: 18. CDR1 is SNHLY, CDR2 FYNNEI, per germline. The length of the CDR3 is 18 residues. CDR3 loop: CASVRWGTGLSNQETQYF. The CDR3 bases are TGTGCCAGCGTTCGGTGGGGGACAGGGCTGTCGAATCAAGAGACCCAGTACTTC.

The chain recombines TRBV7-9 with TRBJ2-5, with a tentative D call TRBD2 (5 bases). The CDR3 spans 15 residues. Germline values: CDR1 SEHNR, CDR2 FQNEAQ (reference sequence). Trimming shortened V by 4 bases and J by 5 bases, and 17 bases separated the two germline ends. The CDR3 nucleotides are TGTGCCAGCAGCTCCAAGCAGGACTGGCGGGAGACCCAGTACTTC. Its protein product is CASSSKQDWRETQYF.

The J gene is TRBJ2-1, the V gene TRBV7-2; a possible D gene is TRBD2 (6 bases). V was clipped by 2 bases and J by 2 bases, with 10 bases between them. Germline lookup yields CDR1 SGHTA and CDR2 FQGNSA. This CDR3 comprises 15 residues. CDR3 coding DNA: TGTGCCAGCAGCTTAAGGCGGGAAGCCTACAATGAGCAGTTCTTC. As protein: CASSLRREAYNEQFF.

The chain joins TRBV7-6 to TRBJ1-5; TRBD1 aligns across 11 bases. V shed 5 bases, J shed 7 bases, and the junction held 7 bases outside the gene matches. CDR3 length equals 15 residues. Germline loops: CDR1 SGHVS, CDR2 FNYEAQ. CDR3 nucleotides: TGTGCCAGCAGCCCAGGACAGGGGGCGGGCCAGCCCCAGCATTTT. Translated: CASSPGQGAGQPQHF.

V is TRBV29-1 and J is TRBJ1-2; 7 bases agree with TRBD1. CDR3 length equals 14 residues. CDR1 is SQVTM, CDR2 ANQGSEA, per germline. J lost 2 bases, V lost 4 bases, and 7 bases had no gene match. The CDR3 DNA reads TGCAGCGTTGCAACCGGGACAGCGAACTATGGCTACACCTTC. This encodes CSVATGTANYGYTF.

The CDR3 DNA sequence: TGTGCCAGTAGTAAACCCCTCCCTACAGGGCCAGGAGAAGCTTTCTTT. Protein: CASSKPLPTGPGEAFF. The chain couples TRBV19 to TRBJ1-1; D is perhaps TRBD1 (6 bases). This CDR3 has 16 residues. Per the germline V gene, CDR1 is LNHDA and CDR2 is SQIVND (reference sequence). The germline V and J ends were trimmed by 4 bases and 8 bases, with 23 bases remaining between them.

This CDR3 reads CAISGESSDYGYTF. Written as DNA, the CDR3 is TGTGCCATCAGTGGCGAGTCGAGCGACTATGGCTACACCTTC. V and J are TRBV10-3 and TRBJ1-2; D is undetermined. The germline V and J ends were trimmed by 4 bases and 3 bases, with 12 bases remaining between them. The CDR3 is made up of 14 amino acids. Per the germline V gene, CDR1 is ENHRY and CDR2 is SYGVKD.

The chain has TRBV9 and TRBJ2-7; the D is unclear. V was trimmed by 0 bases and J by 4 bases, leaving 11 bases between them. The CDR3 contains 14 residues. The germline gives CDR1 SGDLS, CDR2 YYNGEE. CDR3 nucleotide sequence: TGTGCCAGCAGCGTAGATGGCAGGCTATACGAGCAGTACTTC. Translation: CASSVDGRLYEQYF.

The rearrangement uses TRBV4-2 and TRBJ2-7; D not resolved. Looked up from germline, CDR1 is LGHNA and CDR2 is YNFKEQ. The CDR3 is 15 residues long. V was cut by 1 base and J by 1 base, with 11 bases left in between. The CDR3 loop is CASSQVGSRSYEQYF. In DNA, the CDR3 is TGTGCCAGCAGCCAAGTGGGTTCCAGGTCCTACGAGCAGTACTTC.

This chain links TRBV15 with TRBJ2-1; 7 nucleotides agree with TRBD2. Germline V lookup: CDR1 LNHNV, CDR2 YYDKDF (reference sequence). V dropped 2 bases and J dropped 3; count of bases not matched to a gene: 4. The length of the CDR3 is 15 residues. The CDR3 DNA follows: TGTGCCACCAGCAGACGCCGGGACTACTACAATGAGCAGTTCTTC. Its translation: CATSRRRDYYNEQFF.

This chain uses TRBV10-1 with TRBJ2-2, with 10 bases lining up with TRBD2. The ends lost 5 bases at V and 5 bases at J; junction bases unmatched: 8. There are 16 residues in the CDR3. Germline values: CDR1 WNHNN, CDR2 SYGVQD (reference sequence). The CDR3 bases are TGCGCCAGCAGTTCTTCCGGGACTAGCGTTACCGGGGAGCTGTTTTTT. Translation: CASSSSGTSVTGELFF.

This clone was seen a single time. The rearrangement uses TRBV29-1 and TRBJ1-1; possibly TRBD1 for D (5 bases). Trimming removed 4 bases from V and 4 bases from J, with 16 bases in between. The germline V gene has CDR1 SQVTM and CDR2 ANQGSEA. The CDR3 contains 14 residues. In nucleotides, the CDR3 is TGCAGCGTTGCGAACCCGGGGGGGAGCACTGAAGCTTTCTTT. It translates to CSVANPGGSTEAFF.

This chain connects TRBV28 to TRBJ2-7; 8 bases match TRBD2. This CDR3 contains 14 residues. The V segment lost 6 bases and the J segment 4 bases; nucleotides outside the gene matches: 8. CDR1 and CDR2 (germline): MDHEN, SYDVKM. The CDR3 region is CASRIAGPSYEQYF. Written as DNA, the CDR3 is TGTGCCAGCAGAATAGCGGGACCATCGTACGAGCAGTACTTC.

The CDR3 reads CASSPGSTEAFF. The CDR3 bases are TGTGCCAGCAGCCCCGGGTCCACTGAAGCTTTCTTT. The chain uses TRBV28 and TRBJ1-1; D is undetermined. The ends were cut back, 6 bases at V and 4 bases at J, with 9 bases in the middle. This CDR3 has 12 residues. Looked up from germline, CDR1 is MDHEN and CDR2 is SYDVKM.

This chain joins TRBV6-1 and TRBJ2-3, with TRBD1 matching 8 bases. V shed 6 bases and J 1 base; nucleotides not matched to a gene: 6. The CDR3 totals 15 residues. Germline V CDR1 and CDR2: MNHNS, SASEGT. The CDR3 spells CASSARDRRTDTQYF. The CDR3 DNA reads TGTGCCAGCAGCGCCCGGGACAGGCGCACAGATACGCAGTATTTT.

This rearrangement joins TRBV2 to TRBJ2-2; 9 nucleotides match TRBD2. The CDR3 sequence is 15 residues long. From germline, CDR1 is SNHLY and CDR2 FYNNEI. With 7 bases clipped from V and 1 base from J, the junction kept 4 bases outside the gene matches. CDR3 DNA: TGTGCCAGCAAGGCGGGAGGGATGAACACCGGGGAGCTGTTTTTT. It specifies CASKAGGMNTGELFF.